This T cell receptor beta chain appears in the sequencing data of a study of T cells after yellow fever vaccination. Study-wide findings and caveats: Booster sampling recovered most clones from primary vaccination (under 98% CD4, over 75% CD8).

The sample holds many counts of this clonotype. Its antigen remains unidentified. They built TCR cDNA with 5'RACE template switching, a step that put in a universal primer site and UMIs. MiXCR was run by TCRdb on the 5' RACE reads, yielding one entry per CDR3 protein. This sample has about 330,000 distinct CDR3 sequences, with roughly 7.5% found just once. V lost 4 bases and J lost 9, with 14 bases in between. The CDR3 length is 12 residues. Germline V gene lookup returns CDR1 SGHRS and CDR2 YFSETQ. Sequenced here: PBMCs, sampled roughly seven weeks after the first yellow fever vaccination. This receptor was identified in a man aged 18 to 30 who received the YFV17D yellow fever vaccine. This rearrangement joins TRBV5-1 to TRBJ2-7; D is ambiguous. CDR3 loop: CASSPGPKGQYV. For the CDR3, the DNA is TGCGCCAGCAGCCCAGGACCGAAGGGGCAGTACGTC.